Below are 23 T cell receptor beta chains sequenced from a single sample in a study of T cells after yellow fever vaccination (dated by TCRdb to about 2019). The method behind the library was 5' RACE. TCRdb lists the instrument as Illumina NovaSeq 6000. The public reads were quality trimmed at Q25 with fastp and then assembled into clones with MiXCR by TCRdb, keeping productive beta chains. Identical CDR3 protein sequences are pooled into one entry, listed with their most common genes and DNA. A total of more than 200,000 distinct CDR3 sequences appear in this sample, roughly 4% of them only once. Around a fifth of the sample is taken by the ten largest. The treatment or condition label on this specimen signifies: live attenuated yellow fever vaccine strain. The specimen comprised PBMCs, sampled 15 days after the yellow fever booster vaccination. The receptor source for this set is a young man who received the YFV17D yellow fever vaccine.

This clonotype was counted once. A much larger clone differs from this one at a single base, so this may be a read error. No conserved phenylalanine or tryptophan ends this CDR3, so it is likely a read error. The CDR3 sequence: CASSFRGAEAFL. CDR3 nucleotide sequence: TGTGCCAGCAGTTTCAGGGGGGCTGAAGCTTTCCTT. The chain recombines TRBV12-3 or TRBV12-4 with TRBJ1-1; TRBD1 agrees at 7 bases. This CDR3 is built from 12 residues. Trimming removed 3 bases from V and 6 bases from J; junction bases left unmatched: 1.

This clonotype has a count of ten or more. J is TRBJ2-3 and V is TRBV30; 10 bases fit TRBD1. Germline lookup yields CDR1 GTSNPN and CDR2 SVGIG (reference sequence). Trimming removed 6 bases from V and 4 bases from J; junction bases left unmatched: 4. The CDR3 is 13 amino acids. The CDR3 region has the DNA TGTGCCTGTATAGGACAGGGGGCAGATACGCAGTATTTT. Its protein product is CACIGQGADTQYF.

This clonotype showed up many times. The CDR3 region has the DNA TGCAGCGCAGACACTGAAGCTTTCTTT. It specifies CSADTEAFF. This chain connects TRBV29-1 to TRBJ1-1; D gene ambiguous. The ends were cut back, 7 bases at V and 3 bases at J, with 3 bases in the middle. Germline CDR1 SQVTM, CDR2 ANQGSEA. This CDR3 comprises 9 residues.

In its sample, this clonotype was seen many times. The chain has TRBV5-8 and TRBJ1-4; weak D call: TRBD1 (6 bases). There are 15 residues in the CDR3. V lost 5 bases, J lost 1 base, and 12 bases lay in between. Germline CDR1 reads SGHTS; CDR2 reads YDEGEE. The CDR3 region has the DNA TGTGCCAGCAGTCTTGGACAGCTAACTAATGAAAAACTGTTTTTT. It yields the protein CASSLGQLTNEKLFF. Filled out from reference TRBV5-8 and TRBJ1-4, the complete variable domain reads EAGVTQSPTHLIKTRGQQATLRCSPISGHTSVYWYQQALGLGLQFLLWYDEGEERNRGNFPPRFSGRQFPNYSSELNVNALELEDSALYLCASSLGQLTNEKLFFGSGTQLSVL.

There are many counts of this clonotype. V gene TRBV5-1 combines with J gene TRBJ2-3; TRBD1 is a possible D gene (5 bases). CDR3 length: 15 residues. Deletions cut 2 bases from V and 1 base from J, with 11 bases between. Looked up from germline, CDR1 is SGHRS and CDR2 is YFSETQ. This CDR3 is CASSFSDRRTDTQYF. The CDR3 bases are TGCGCCAGCAGCTTCAGCGACAGACGCACAGATACGCAGTATTTT.

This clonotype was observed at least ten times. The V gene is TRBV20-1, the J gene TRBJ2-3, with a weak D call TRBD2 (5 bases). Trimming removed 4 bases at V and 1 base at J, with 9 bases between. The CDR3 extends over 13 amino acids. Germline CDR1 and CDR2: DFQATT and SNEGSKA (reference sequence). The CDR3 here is CSATGIRTDTQYF. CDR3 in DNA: TGCAGTGCTACCGGGATTCGCACAGATACGCAGTATTTT.

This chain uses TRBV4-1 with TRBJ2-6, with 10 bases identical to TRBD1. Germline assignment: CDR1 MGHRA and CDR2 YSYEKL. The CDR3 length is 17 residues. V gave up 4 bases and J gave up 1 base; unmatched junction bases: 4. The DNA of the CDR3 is TGCGCCAGCAGCCGGACAGGGGGGAATTCTGGGGCCAACGTCCTGACTTTC. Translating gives CASSRTGGNSGANVLTF.

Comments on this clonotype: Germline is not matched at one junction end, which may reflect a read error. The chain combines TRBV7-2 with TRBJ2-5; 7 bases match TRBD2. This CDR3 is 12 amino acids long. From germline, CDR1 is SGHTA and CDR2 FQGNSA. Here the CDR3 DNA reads TGTGCCAGCAGCTTAGAGTTCGGGGCTAGCGGTTTC. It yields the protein CASSLEFGASGF.

As DNA, the CDR3 is TGTGCCAGCAGGAGGGACACCGGAGAAGCTTTCTTT. This translates into CASRRDTGEAFF. The J gene is TRBJ1-1, the V gene TRBV12-3 or TRBV12-4; tentatively, D is TRBD1 (6 bases). Trimming left V 6 bases short and J 8 bases short, with 13 bases between. The CDR3 length is 12 residues.

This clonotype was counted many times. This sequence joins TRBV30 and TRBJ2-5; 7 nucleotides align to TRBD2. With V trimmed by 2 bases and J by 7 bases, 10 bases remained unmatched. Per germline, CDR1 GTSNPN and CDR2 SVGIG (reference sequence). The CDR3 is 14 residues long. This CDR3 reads CAWSPGGGRGTQYF. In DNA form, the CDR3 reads TGTGCCTGGAGTCCTGGCGGGGGTAGGGGGACCCAGTACTTC. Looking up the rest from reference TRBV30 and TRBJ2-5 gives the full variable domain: SQTIHQWPATLVQPVGSPLSLECTVEGTSNPNLYWYRQAAGRGLQLLFYSVGIGQISSEVPQNLSASRPQDRQFILSSKKLLLSDSGFYLCAWSPGGGRGTQYFGPGTRLLVL.

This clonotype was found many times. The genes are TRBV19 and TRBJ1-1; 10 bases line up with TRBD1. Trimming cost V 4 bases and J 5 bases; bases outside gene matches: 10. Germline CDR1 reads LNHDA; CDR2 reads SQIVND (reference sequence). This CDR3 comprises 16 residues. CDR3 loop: CASSTSRDRGRTEAFF. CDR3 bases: TGTGCCAGTAGTACCAGCCGGGACAGGGGTCGGACTGAAGCTTTCTTT. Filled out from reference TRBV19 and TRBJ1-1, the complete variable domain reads DGGITQSPKYLFRKEGQNVTLSCEQNLNHDAMYWYRQDPGQGLRLIYYSQIVNDFQKGDIAEGYSVSREKKESFPLTVTSAQKNPTAFYLCASSTSRDRGRTEAFFGQGTRLTVV.

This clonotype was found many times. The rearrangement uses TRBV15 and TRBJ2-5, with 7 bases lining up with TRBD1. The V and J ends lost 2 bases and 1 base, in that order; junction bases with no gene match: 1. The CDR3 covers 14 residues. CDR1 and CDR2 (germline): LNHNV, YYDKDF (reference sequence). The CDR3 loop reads CATSRWDSQETQYF. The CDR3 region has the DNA TGTGCCACCAGCAGATGGGACAGCCAAGAGACCCAGTACTTC. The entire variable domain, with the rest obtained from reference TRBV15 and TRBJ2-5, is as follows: DAMVIQNPRYQVTQFGKPVTLSCSQTLNHNVMYWYQQKSSQAPKLLFHYYDKDFNNEADTPDNFQSRRPNTSFCFLDIRSPGLGDTAMYLCATSRWDSQETQYFGPGTRLLVL.

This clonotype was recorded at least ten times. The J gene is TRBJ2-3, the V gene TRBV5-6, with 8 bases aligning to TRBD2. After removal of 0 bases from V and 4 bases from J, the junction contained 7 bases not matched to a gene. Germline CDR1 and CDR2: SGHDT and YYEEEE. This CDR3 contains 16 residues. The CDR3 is CASSLVRGGFSDTQYF. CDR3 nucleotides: TGTGCCAGCAGCTTGGTACGGGGGGGCTTTTCAGATACGCAGTATTTT. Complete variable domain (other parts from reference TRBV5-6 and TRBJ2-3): DAGVTQSPTHLIKTRGQQVTLRCSPKSGHDTVSWYQQALGQGPQFIFQYYEEEERQRGNFPDRFSGHQFPNYSSELNVNALLLGDSALYLCASSLVRGGFSDTQYFGPGTRLTVL.

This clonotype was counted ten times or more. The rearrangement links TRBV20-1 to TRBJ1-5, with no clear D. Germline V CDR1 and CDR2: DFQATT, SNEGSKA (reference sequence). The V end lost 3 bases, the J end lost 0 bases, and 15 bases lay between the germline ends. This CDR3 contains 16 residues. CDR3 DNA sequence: TGCAGTGCTAGGGAGGGCAGGTCGGGTAGCAATCAGCCCCAGCATTTT. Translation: CSAREGRSGSNQPQHF.

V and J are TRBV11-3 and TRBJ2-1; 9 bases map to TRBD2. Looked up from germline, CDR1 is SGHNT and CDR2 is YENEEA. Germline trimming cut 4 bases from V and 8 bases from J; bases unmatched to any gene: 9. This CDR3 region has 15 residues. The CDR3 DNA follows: TGTGCCAGCAGCTCCATTAGCGGGGGCCCCCATGAGCAGTTCTTC. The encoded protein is CASSSISGGPHEQFF.

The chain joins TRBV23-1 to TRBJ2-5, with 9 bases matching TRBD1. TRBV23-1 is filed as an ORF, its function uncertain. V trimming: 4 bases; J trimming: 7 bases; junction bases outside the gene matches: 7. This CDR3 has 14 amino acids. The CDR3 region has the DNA TGCGCCAGCAGTCGAAACAGGGGGCGGGTGACCCAGTACTTC. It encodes CASSRNRGRVTQYF.

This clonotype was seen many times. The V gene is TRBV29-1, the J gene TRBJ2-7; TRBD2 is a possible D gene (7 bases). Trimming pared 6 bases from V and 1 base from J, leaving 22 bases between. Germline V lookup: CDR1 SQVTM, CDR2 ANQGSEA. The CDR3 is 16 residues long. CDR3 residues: CSVVGGADGGSYEQYF. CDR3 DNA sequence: TGCAGCGTCGTGGGGGGGGCGGATGGTGGGTCCTACGAGCAGTACTTC.

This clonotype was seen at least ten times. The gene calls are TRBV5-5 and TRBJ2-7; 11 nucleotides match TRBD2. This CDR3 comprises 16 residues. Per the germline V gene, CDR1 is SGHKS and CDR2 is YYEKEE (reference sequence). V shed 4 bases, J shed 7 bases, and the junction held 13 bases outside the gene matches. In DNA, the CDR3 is TGTGCCAGCAGCAGGGGACTAGCGGAGTCGACTGAAGAGCAGTACTTC. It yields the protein CASSRGLAESTEEQYF.

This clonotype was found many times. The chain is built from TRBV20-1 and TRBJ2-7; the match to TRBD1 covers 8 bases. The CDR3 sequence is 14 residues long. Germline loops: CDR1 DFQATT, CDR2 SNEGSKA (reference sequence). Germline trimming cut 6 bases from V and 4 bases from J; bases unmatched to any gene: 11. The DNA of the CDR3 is TGCAGTGCAAAAGGACAGGGATCCCCTTACGAGCAGTACGTC. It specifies CSAKGQGSPYEQYV.

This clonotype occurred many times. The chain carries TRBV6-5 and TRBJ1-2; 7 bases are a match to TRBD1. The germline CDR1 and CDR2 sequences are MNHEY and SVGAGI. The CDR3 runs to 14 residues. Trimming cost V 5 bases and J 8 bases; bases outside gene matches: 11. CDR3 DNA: TGTGCCAGCAGTACATTCACAGGGGCTGGCGGCTACACCTTC. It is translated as CASSTFTGAGGYTF.

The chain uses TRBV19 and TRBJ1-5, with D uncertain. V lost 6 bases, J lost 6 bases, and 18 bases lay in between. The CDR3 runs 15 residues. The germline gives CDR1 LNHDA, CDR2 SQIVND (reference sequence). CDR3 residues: CASSPTLAGSQPQHF. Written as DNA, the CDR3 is TGTGCCAGTAGCCCCACCCTTGCGGGGAGTCAGCCCCAGCATTTT.

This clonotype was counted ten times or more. The CDR3 DNA is TGTGCCAGCAGCGGTCGGGACCGCGGGGGATGGAACATTCAGTACTTC. Translated, it gives CASSGRDRGGWNIQYF. The gene calls are TRBV3-1 and TRBJ2-4, with 7 positions matching TRBD2. The CDR3 length is 16 residues. V lost 5 bases to trimming and J lost 7 bases; unmatched junction nucleotides: 14. Germline values: CDR1 LGHDT, CDR2 YNNKEL (reference sequence).

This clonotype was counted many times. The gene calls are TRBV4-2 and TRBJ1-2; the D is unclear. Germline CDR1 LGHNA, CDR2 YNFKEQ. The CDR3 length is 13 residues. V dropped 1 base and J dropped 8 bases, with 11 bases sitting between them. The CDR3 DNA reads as TGTGCCAGCAGCCAAGGTCTTGGGCAGGGCTACACCTTC. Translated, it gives CASSQGLGQGYTF.